Listed below are T cell receptor beta chains from one sample, sequenced in a study of blood T cell repertoires in COVID-19. Repertoires were generated with immunoSEQ multiplex PCR, while TCRdb's copy carries only in-frame clones and drops some. The sample lists more than 110,000 clones; around 73% were seen once. The sequenced sample was PBMCs or T cells enriched from blood (not recorded which). These receptors originate from a woman aged 45-59 years who had recovered from COVID-19. Each CDR3 is given with its conserved first and last residue. The order of the fields is V gene, J gene, D gene, clone size, CDR3 DNA, CDR3 protein. A D gene is named only where the DNA matches it firmly. Some rows mark clone size as missing; the rest say once, few, many or name a class of expanded clone.

v_gene: TRBV3-1/TRBV3-2
j_gene: TRBJ2-1
d_gene: TRBD2
abundance: -
CDR3nt: TGTGCCAGCAGCGGACGACTAGCGGGGGGGCCGTTGTTCTTC
CDR3aa: CASSGRLAGGPLFF

v_gene: TRBV19
j_gene: TRBJ1-2
d_gene: -
abundance: few
CDR3nt: TGTGCCAGTAGTATATCAGGGACTTCTCTTAGCTATGGCTACACCTTC
CDR3aa: CASSISGTSLSYGYTF

v_gene: TRBV10-3
j_gene: TRBJ2-2
d_gene: TRBD1
abundance: -
CDR3nt: TGTGCCATCCGTCAGGGGGCGAACACCGGGGAGCTGTTTTTT
CDR3aa: CAIRQGANTGELFF

v_gene: TRBV7-3
j_gene: TRBJ2-1
d_gene: TRBD2
abundance: -
CDR3nt: TGTGCCAGCAGCTTGGGACTAGCGGGGGGGCAGAATGAGCAGTTCTTC
CDR3aa: CASSLGLAGGQNEQFF

v_gene: TRBV6-1
j_gene: TRBJ2-3
d_gene: -
abundance: -
CDR3nt: TGTGCCAGCAGTGAACGGGTTGGGGATACGCAGTATTTT
CDR3aa: CASSERVGDTQYF

v_gene: TRBV9
j_gene: TRBJ2-1
d_gene: -
abundance: -
CDR3nt: TGTGCCAGCAGCAAGGGAGGATACAATGAGCAGTTCTTC
CDR3aa: CASSKGGYNEQFF

v_gene: TRBV5-6
j_gene: TRBJ2-5
d_gene: TRBD2
abundance: -
CDR3nt: TGTGCCAGCAGCTTGATCGGTAGCGGGTTAGCCCAGTACTTC
CDR3aa: CASSLIGSGLAQYF

v_gene: TRBV3-1/TRBV3-2
j_gene: TRBJ1-6
d_gene: -
abundance: -
CDR3nt: TGTGCCAGCAGCCAAGTCGTCCGAGGGTCCTATAATTCACCCCTCCACTTT
CDR3aa: CASSQVVRGSYNSPLHF

v_gene: TRBV5-1
j_gene: TRBJ2-2
d_gene: TRBD1
abundance: few
CDR3nt: TGCGCCAGCAGCCCCGGGACAGGGGGCACCGGGGAGCTGTTTTTT
CDR3aa: CASSPGTGGTGELFF

v_gene: TRBV6-1
j_gene: TRBJ1-2
d_gene: TRBD1
abundance: -
CDR3nt: TGTGCCAGCAGTGAAGGGACAGGATCGAGCTATGGCTACACCTTC
CDR3aa: CASSEGTGSSYGYTF

v_gene: TRBV20-1
j_gene: TRBJ1-6
d_gene: -
abundance: many
CDR3nt: TGCAGTGCTAGTTATCCGGGGGGCAAGGAGGTTTCACCCCTCCACTTT
CDR3aa: CSASYPGGKEVSPLHF

v_gene: TRBV25-1
j_gene: TRBJ1-3
d_gene: -
abundance: -
CDR3nt: TGTGCCAGCAGGGTTAGCGCTGGAAACACCATATATTTT
CDR3aa: CASRVSAGNTIYF

v_gene: TRBV27
j_gene: TRBJ1-2
d_gene: -
abundance: -
CDR3nt: TGTGCCAGCAGTTCTGAGGGGGGGGGCTACACCTTC
CDR3aa: CASSSEGGGYTF

v_gene: TRBV5-4
j_gene: TRBJ1-1
d_gene: -
abundance: -
CDR3nt: TGTGCCAGCAGCTTGGCCTTGGACATGAACACTGAAGCTTTCTTT
CDR3aa: CASSLALDMNTEAFF

v_gene: TRBV9
j_gene: TRBJ1-2
d_gene: -
abundance: -
CDR3nt: TGTGCCAGCAGCGAGTCTGACACCCTCTATGGCTACACCTTC
CDR3aa: CASSESDTLYGYTF

v_gene: TRBV7-8
j_gene: TRBJ2-3
d_gene: -
abundance: -
CDR3nt: TGTGCCAGCAGCTTAGCGCCCCCGACGTCAGGTACAGATACGCAGTATTTT
CDR3aa: CASSLAPPTSGTDTQYF

v_gene: TRBV15
j_gene: TRBJ1-4
d_gene: -
abundance: -
CDR3nt: TGTGCCACCAGCAGGGGCCAGGGTTGGGGCCTAACGGATAATGAAAAACTGTTTTTT
CDR3aa: CATSRGQGWGLTDNEKLFF

v_gene: TRBV5-5
j_gene: TRBJ1-4
d_gene: TRBD1
abundance: -
CDR3nt: TGTGCCAGCAGCCCTCGGACAGGAGATAATGAAAAACTGTTTTTT
CDR3aa: CASSPRTGDNEKLFF

v_gene: TRBV5-1
j_gene: TRBJ2-3
d_gene: TRBD2
abundance: -
CDR3nt: TGCGCCAGCAGCTCTAGCGGATACACAGATACGCAGTATTTT
CDR3aa: CASSSSGYTDTQYF

v_gene: TRBV4-2
j_gene: TRBJ1-5
d_gene: -
abundance: -
CDR3nt: TGTGCCAGCAGCCGAGGGGGACAAAGTAGCAATCAGCCCCAGCATTTT
CDR3aa: CASSRGGQSSNQPQHF

v_gene: TRBV6-4
j_gene: TRBJ2-3
d_gene: -
abundance: once
CDR3nt: TGTGCCAGCCGCGCAACTAGTACCACAGATACGCAGTATTTT
CDR3aa: CASRATSTTDTQYF

v_gene: TRBV5-1
j_gene: TRBJ2-5
d_gene: -
abundance: -
CDR3nt: TGCGCCAGCAGCTTCCGGACACAAGAGACCCAGTACTTC
CDR3aa: CASSFRTQETQYF

v_gene: TRBV24-1
j_gene: TRBJ1-2
d_gene: -
abundance: -
CDR3nt: TGTGCCACCAGTGATTTGCAGGGGATTGGCTACACCTTC
CDR3aa: CATSDLQGIGYTF

v_gene: TRBV5-1
j_gene: TRBJ2-5
d_gene: TRBD2
abundance: once
CDR3nt: TGCGCCAGCAGCTCTACTAGCGGGACCATCCAAGAGACCCAGTACTTC
CDR3aa: CASSSTSGTIQETQYF

v_gene: TRBV28
j_gene: TRBJ2-1
d_gene: -
abundance: -
CDR3nt: TGTGCCAGCAGTTCCCATGCGGGGGCTCACAATGAGCAGTTCTTC
CDR3aa: CASSSHAGAHNEQFF

v_gene: TRBV4-1
j_gene: TRBJ2-1
d_gene: TRBD2
abundance: -
CDR3nt: TGCGCCAGCAGCCAAGATTGGGGACTAGCGGGGGTTAATGAGCAGTTCTTC
CDR3aa: CASSQDWGLAGVNEQFF

v_gene: TRBV3-1/TRBV3-2
j_gene: TRBJ1-5
d_gene: TRBD1
abundance: -
CDR3nt: TGTGCCAGCAGCCAAGGGACAGGGTATAGCAATCAGCCCCAGCATTTT
CDR3aa: CASSQGTGYSNQPQHF

v_gene: TRBV24-1
j_gene: TRBJ2-1
d_gene: -
abundance: -
CDR3nt: TGTGCCACCAGTGATTTGGCAGGGAACAATGAGCAGTTCTTC
CDR3aa: CATSDLAGNNEQFF

v_gene: TRBV20-1
j_gene: TRBJ2-5
d_gene: TRBD2
abundance: -
CDR3nt: TGCAGTGCTAGTGATCGGCTAGCGGGGGTAGAGACCCAGTACTTC
CDR3aa: CSASDRLAGVETQYF